This T cell receptor (beta chain) came from a study of spatial heterogeneity in lung cancer. TCRdb fed the 5' RACE reads into MiXCR, producing one record per CDR3 protein. The sample shows tens of thousands of distinct CDR3 sequences, roughly 7% of them seen only once. V shed 0 bases and J shed 0 bases, with 6 bases lying between them. This CDR3 has 14 residues. CDR1 is DFQATT, CDR2 SNEGSKA, per germline (reference sequence). Time point: sample taken at primary tumor resection. Whole RNA, isolated from tumor, nontumor lung or frozen PBMC, was sequenced without prior sorting. The chain joins TRBV20-1 to TRBJ2-1; D is unresolved. Specimen: PBMCs, collected at surgery. This sequence originates from a female donor with early-stage non-small cell lung cancer. CDR3 protein: CSARDPLSYNEQFF. For the CDR3, the DNA is TGCAGTGCTAGAGATCCACTCTCCTACAATGAGCAGTTCTTC.